This is a list of T cell receptor beta chains from one sample in a study of blood T cell repertoires in COVID-19. This table comes from immunoSEQ multiplex PCR, and its TCRdb copy is limited to in-frame clones, with some not included. The sample has 100,000 or so clones; 85% are singletons. The sample taken for sequencing was peripheral blood. The receptors come from a man aged 45-65 years with acute or convalescent COVID-19. Both conserved end residues are part of each CDR3. A D gene is named only where the DNA matches it firmly. Size tells how often a clone was seen (once, few, many) or the class of an expanded clone, and some rows leave it out.

>-|once|TRBV6-4|TRBJ1-6|15
TGTGCCAGCAGTGTCCGGAGCTCCTATAATTCACCCCTCCACTTT
CASSVRSSYNSPLHF
>-|few|TRBV6-5|TRBJ1-5|15
TGTGCCAGCAGTTACTCACCCGGGAGCAATCAGCCCCAGCATTTT
CASSYSPGSNQPQHF
>-|once|TRBV5-1|TRBJ1-2|12
TGCGCCAGCAGCTTCGACAGAACTGGCTACACCTTC
CASSFDRTGYTF
>-|-|TRBV15|TRBJ2-7|15
TGTGCCACCAGCAGAGAGACGGGTTCCTCCTACGAGCAGTACTTC
CATSRETGSSYEQYF
>-|-|TRBV9|TRBJ1-1|14
TGTGCCAGCAGGGAAATAACGGGGAACACTGAAGCTTTCTTT
CASREITGNTEAFF
>-|-|TRBV6-5|TRBJ2-7|14
TGTGCCAGCAGTTACTCCGCCAGCTCCTACGAGCAGTACTTC
CASSYSASSYEQYF
>TRBD2|-|TRBV19|TRBJ2-3|13
TGTGCCAGTAGAGGGACTAGTACAGATACGCAGTATTTT
CASRGTSTDTQYF
>TRBD1|-|TRBV6-5|TRBJ1-2|13
TGTGCCAGCAGAGCGGGACAGGAATATGGCTACACCTTC
CASRAGQEYGYTF
>TRBD1|-|TRBV10-3|TRBJ1-6|15
TGTGCCATCAGCCCCGACAGGGGTTCGAATTCACCCCTCCACTTT
CAISPDRGSNSPLHF
>TRBD2|few|TRBV14|TRBJ2-1|16
TGTGCCAGCAGCCAATTGGGCGGGAGCGATTACAATGAGCAGTTCTTC
CASSQLGGSDYNEQFF
>TRBD2|-|TRBV14|TRBJ2-5|16
TGTGCCAGCAGCCCAACGGCGGGGGGGTCCGGAGAGACCCAGTACTTC
CASSPTAGGSGETQYF
>-|-|TRBV5-4|TRBJ1-2|14
TGTGCCAGCAGCCCGGACAGAGAAAACTATGGCTACACCTTC
CASSPDRENYGYTF
>TRBD1|-|TRBV10-1|TRBJ2-7|18
TGCGCCAGCAGGGCCGGGACAGGGTATCCTCCTCCTACCTACGAGCAGTACTTC
CASRAGTGYPPPTYEQYF
>TRBD1|-|TRBV6-5|TRBJ1-2|14
TGTGCCAGCTCCCCACAGGGGGCCTACTATGGCTACACCTTC
CASSPQGAYYGYTF
>-|-|TRBV27|TRBJ2-2|14
TGTGCCAGCAGTTTATTCCCGGACACCGGGGAGCTGTTTTTT
CASSLFPDTGELFF
>-|-|TRBV9|TRBJ1-5|16
TGTGCCAGCAGTTCCGGCGGTCCCCTTAGCAATCAGCCCCAGCATTTT
CASSSGGPLSNQPQHF
>-|once|TRBV5-1|TRBJ2-5|14
TGCGCCAGCGCTGTCCAGACAGCCCAAGAGACCCAGTACTTC
CASAVQTAQETQYF
>-|-|TRBV7-9|TRBJ2-3|15
TGTGCCAGCAGCCCCAACAGGAGTCGCACAGATACGCAGTATTTT
CASSPNRSRTDTQYF
>-|-|TRBV28|TRBJ1-6|14
TGTGCCAGCAGTCCCGTCACAATAGCTTCACCCCTCCACTTT
CASSPVTIASPLHF
>TRBD2|-|TRBV10-3|TRBJ2-7|16
TGTGCCATCAGGGAGGGACTAGCGGGAGGGAATTACGAGCAGTACTTC
CAIREGLAGGNYEQYF
>-|-|TRBV3-1/TRBV3-2|TRBJ1-3|15
TGTGCCAGCAGGTCCAGTTGGTCCTCTGGAAACACCATATATTTT
CASRSSWSSGNTIYF
>-|-|TRBV10-1|TRBJ1-5|13
TGCGCCAGCAGTGAGTCGGCAGGACAGCCCCAGCATTTT
CASSESAGQPQHF
>TRBD1|-|TRBV28|TRBJ1-2|16
TGTGCCAGCAGTTTTAGTGATCCGGGACAGGGAACTGGCTACACCTTC
CASSFSDPGQGTGYTF
>-|-|TRBV11-2|TRBJ1-4|17
TGTGCCAGCAGCTTATCAGATAAGGGGAAAACTAATGAAAAACTGTTTTTT
CASSLSDKGKTNEKLFF
>-|-|TRBV28|TRBJ1-5|15
TGTGCCAGCAGTTTATCCTCACAGGCCTTTCAGCCCCAGCATTTT
CASSLSSQAFQPQHF
>-|-|TRBV4-1|TRBJ1-1|15
TGCGCCAGCAGCCAAGGGTTGAATACGGGGGTTGAAGCTTTCTTT
CASSQGLNTGVEAFF
>-|few|TRBV4-1|TRBJ1-5|15
TGCGCCAGCAGCCAAGAACTGGGCGGCAATCAGCCCCAGCATTTT
CASSQELGGNQPQHF
>TRBD1|-|TRBV19|TRBJ1-5|13
TGTGCCAGTAGTATAAGGGGGCTTCAGCCCCAGCATTTT
CASSIRGLQPQHF
>-|-|TRBV27|TRBJ1-2|15
TGTGCCAGCAGCTCACAGGGCGGGCCGCAAAATGGCTACACCTTC
CASSSQGGPQNGYTF
>-|few|TRBV27|TRBJ1-5|19
TGTGCCAGCAGTTTAACTCCCTCAGGGGCCCTTAGGGGCAATCAGCCCCAGCATTTT
CASSLTPSGALRGNQPQHF
>TRBD2|-|TRBV9|TRBJ2-3|18
TGTGCCAGCAGCGTAGATCTAGCGGGAGGACCCTTTGCAGATACGCAGTATTTT
CASSVDLAGGPFADTQYF
>-|once|TRBV11-2|TRBJ1-1|14
TGTGCCAGCAAAAGCGGACTTTCGAACACTGAAGCTTTCTTT
CASKSGLSNTEAFF